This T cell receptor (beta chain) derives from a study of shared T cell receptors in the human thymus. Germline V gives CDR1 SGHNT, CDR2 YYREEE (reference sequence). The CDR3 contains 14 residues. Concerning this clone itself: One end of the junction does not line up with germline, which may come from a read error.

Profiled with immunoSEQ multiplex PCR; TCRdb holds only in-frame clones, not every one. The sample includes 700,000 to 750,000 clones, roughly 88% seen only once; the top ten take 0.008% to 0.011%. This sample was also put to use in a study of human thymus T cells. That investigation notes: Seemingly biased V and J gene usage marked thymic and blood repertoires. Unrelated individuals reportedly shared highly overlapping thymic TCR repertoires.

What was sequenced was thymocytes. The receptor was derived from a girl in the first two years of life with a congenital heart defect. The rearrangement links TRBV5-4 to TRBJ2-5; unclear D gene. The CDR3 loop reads CASSLDNPQENQYF. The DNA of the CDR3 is TGTGCCAGCAGCTTGGATAACCCCCAAGAGAACCAGTACTTC.